This TCR beta chain was observed in a study of glioma-infiltrating T cells after dendritic cell vaccination. The time point is: after dendritic cell vaccination, including at tumor progression/relapse. CDR1 and CDR2 (germline): SGDLS, YYNGEE. Losses at the gene ends were 2 bases for V and 4 bases for J; bases not matched to a gene: 5. The CDR3 spans 15 residues. Only in-frame clones appear in the TCRdb table, and some are missing; sequencing was by immunoSEQ multiplex PCR. The sample includes roughly 60,000 clones, more than 75% of them seen just once. This sequence originates from a human donor with glioblastoma. The V and J genes are TRBV9 and TRBJ2-1; 8 bases agree with TRBD2. The input for sequencing was blood, taken after dendritic cell vaccination. The CDR3 nucleotides read TGTGCCAGCAGCGTTAGCGGGATAATTTACAATGAGCAGTTCTTC. As protein: CASSVSGIIYNEQFF.